This TCR beta chain was observed in a study of response to subunit inactivated influenza vaccine. General study results and limits: Authors proposed each seasonal influenza vaccination draws in few new T cells.

This clonotype came up a few times. The antigen remains unidentified. The CDR3 length is 12 residues. Trimming left V 10 bases short and J 2 bases short, with 12 bases between. Germline loops: CDR1 ENHRY, CDR2 SYGVKD. TCRdb reprocessed the RT-PCR reads via MiXCR and lists one record per CDR3 protein. This sample carries hundreds of thousands of distinct CDR3 sequences, 10% to 15% of them seen once, and the ten largest clones take 10% to 15%. The TCR was taken from a man aged 50 or older who received an inactivated influenza vaccine. This material consisted of PBMCs from blood, taken about 6 weeks after vaccination. The chain carries TRBV10-3 and TRBJ2-7, with D possibly TRBD1 on 7 matching bases. CDR3 residues: CATEGQTYEQYF. DNA of the CDR3: TGTGCCACGGAGGGACAGACCTACGAGCAGTACTTC.